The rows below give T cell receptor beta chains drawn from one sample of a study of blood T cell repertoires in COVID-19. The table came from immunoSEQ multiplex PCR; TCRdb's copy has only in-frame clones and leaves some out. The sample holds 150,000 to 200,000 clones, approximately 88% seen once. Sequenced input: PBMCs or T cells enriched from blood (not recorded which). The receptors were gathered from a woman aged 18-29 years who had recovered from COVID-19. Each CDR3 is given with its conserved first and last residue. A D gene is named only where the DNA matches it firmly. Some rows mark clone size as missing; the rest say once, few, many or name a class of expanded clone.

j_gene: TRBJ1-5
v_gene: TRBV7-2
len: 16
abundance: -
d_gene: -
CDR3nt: TGTGCCAGCAGCTTAGACGCGGGGGCCTCCAATCAGCCCCAGCATTTT
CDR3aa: CASSLDAGASNQPQHF

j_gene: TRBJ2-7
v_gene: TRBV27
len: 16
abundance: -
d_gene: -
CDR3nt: TGTGCCAGCAGTCCTCAGGGTGCGGATAGCTCCTACGAGCAGTACTTC
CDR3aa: CASSPQGADSSYEQYF

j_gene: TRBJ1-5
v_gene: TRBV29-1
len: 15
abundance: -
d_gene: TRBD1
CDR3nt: TGCAGCGTTGGATCCGGGACAGGGCAGCATCAGCCCCAGCATTTT
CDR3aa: CSVGSGTGQHQPQHF

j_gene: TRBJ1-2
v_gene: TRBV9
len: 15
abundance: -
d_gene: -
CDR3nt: TGTGCCAGCAGCGTAGCTGACCTCGGAGGGAGCGGCTACACCTTC
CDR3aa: CASSVADLGGSGYTF

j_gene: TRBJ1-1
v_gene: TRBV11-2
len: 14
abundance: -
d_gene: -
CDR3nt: TGTGCCAGCAGCCGAGGCGGGGGTAAGGTTGAAGCTTTCTTT
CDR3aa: CASSRGGGKVEAFF

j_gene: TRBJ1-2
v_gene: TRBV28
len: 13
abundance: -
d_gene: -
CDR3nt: TGTGCCAGCAGCCAAGACAGGTGGAGAGGCTACACCTTC
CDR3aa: CASSQDRWRGYTF

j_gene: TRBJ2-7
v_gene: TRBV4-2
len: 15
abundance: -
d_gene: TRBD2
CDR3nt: TGTGCCAGCAGCCAACTAGCGGGGGCGACCTACGAGCAGTACTTC
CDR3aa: CASSQLAGATYEQYF

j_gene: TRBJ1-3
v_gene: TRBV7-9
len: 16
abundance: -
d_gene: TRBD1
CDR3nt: TGTGCCAGCAGCACGGGGACAGGGGGTTCGGGAAACACCATATATTTT
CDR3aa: CASSTGTGGSGNTIYF

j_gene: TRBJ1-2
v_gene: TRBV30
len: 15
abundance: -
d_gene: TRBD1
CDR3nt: TGTGCCTGGAGTGTCGGAGGACAGGGGGCGGGAGGCTACACCTTC
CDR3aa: CAWSVGGQGAGGYTF

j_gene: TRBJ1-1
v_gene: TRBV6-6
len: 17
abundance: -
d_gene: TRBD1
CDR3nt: TGTGCCAGCAGTCTAAGGACAGGGGATAAACTGAACACTGAAGCTTTCTTT
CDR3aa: CASSLRTGDKLNTEAFF

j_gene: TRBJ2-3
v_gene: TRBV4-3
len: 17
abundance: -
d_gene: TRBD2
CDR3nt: TGCGCCAGCAGTCCTCGTCGCGGGGGGCCCAGCACAGATACGCAGTATTTT
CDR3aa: CASSPRRGGPSTDTQYF

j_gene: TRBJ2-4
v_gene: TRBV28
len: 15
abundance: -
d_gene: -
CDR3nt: TGTGCCAGCAGTTGGGGCAGCGGGGCCAAAAACATTCAGTACTTC
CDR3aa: CASSWGSGAKNIQYF

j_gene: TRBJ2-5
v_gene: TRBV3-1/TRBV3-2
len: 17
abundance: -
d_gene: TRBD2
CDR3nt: TGTGCCAGCAGCCAAGGGCGGCAAGCGGGGGTACAAGAGACCCAGTACTTC
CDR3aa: CASSQGRQAGVQETQYF

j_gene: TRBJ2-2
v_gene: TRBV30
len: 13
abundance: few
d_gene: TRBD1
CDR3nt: TGTGCCATTGACAGGGGCTACACCGGGGAGCTGTTTTTT
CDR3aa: CAIDRGYTGELFF

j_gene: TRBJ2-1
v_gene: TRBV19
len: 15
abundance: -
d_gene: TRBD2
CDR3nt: TGTGCCAGTATGACTAGCGGACTCTTGTACAATGAGCAGTTCTTC
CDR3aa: CASMTSGLLYNEQFF

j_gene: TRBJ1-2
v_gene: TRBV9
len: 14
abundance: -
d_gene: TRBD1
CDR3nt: TGTGCCAGCAGCTCCGCGGGACAGGGAAATGGCTACACCTTC
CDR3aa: CASSSAGQGNGYTF

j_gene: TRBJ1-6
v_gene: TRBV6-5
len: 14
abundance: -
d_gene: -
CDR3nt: TGTGCCAGCAGTTACAGGGGGAATAATTCACCCCTCCACTTT
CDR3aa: CASSYRGNNSPLHF

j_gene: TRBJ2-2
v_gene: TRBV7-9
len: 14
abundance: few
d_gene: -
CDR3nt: TGTGCCAGCAGCTTAATAGGGGGTGCCGGGGAGCTGTTTTTT
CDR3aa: CASSLIGGAGELFF

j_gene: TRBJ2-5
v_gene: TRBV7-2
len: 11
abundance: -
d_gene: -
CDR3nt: TGTGCCAGCAGCCAGCGAGAGACCCAGTACTTC
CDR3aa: CASSQRETQYF

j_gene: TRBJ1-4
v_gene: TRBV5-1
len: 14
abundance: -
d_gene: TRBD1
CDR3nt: TGCGCCAGCAGCTGGACAGGGTCTCAAGAAAAACTGTTTTTT
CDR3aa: CASSWTGSQEKLFF

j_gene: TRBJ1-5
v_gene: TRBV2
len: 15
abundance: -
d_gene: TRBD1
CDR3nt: TGTGCCAGCAGTCGTCAGGACAGGGGAAATCAGCCCCAGCATTTT
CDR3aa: CASSRQDRGNQPQHF

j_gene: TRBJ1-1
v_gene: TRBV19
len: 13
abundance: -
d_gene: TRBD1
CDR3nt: TGTGCCAGTAGGCCCCGGGACAGAGATGAAGCTTTCTTT
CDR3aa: CASRPRDRDEAFF

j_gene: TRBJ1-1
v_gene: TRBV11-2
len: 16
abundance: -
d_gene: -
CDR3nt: TGTGCCAGCAGCTTAGGACAGGTTGGGTTTGGCGCTGAAGCTTTCTTT
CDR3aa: CASSLGQVGFGAEAFF

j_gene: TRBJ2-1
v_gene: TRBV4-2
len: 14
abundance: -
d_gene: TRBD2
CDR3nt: TGTGCCAGCAGCCCGGGACTAGCCAACAATGAGCAGTTCTTC
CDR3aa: CASSPGLANNEQFF

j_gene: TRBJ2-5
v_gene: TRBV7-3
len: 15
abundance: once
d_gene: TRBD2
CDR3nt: TGTGCCAGCAGCCAGATAGCGGGGGGAGCGGAGACCCAGTACTTC
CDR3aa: CASSQIAGGAETQYF

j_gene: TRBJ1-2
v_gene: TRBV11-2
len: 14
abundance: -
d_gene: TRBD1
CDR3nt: TGTGCCAGCAGCTTGGACAGGGCTAACTATGGCTACACCTTC
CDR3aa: CASSLDRANYGYTF

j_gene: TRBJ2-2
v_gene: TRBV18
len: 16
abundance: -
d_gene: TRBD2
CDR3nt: TGTGCCAGCTCACCAGGACTAGCGGGAAGTACCGGGGAGCTGTTTTTT
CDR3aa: CASSPGLAGSTGELFF

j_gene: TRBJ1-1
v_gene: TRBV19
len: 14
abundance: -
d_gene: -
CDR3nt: TGTGCCAGGATGGAGGGGTGGGTGAACACTGAAGCTTTCTTT
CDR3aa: CARMEGWVNTEAFF